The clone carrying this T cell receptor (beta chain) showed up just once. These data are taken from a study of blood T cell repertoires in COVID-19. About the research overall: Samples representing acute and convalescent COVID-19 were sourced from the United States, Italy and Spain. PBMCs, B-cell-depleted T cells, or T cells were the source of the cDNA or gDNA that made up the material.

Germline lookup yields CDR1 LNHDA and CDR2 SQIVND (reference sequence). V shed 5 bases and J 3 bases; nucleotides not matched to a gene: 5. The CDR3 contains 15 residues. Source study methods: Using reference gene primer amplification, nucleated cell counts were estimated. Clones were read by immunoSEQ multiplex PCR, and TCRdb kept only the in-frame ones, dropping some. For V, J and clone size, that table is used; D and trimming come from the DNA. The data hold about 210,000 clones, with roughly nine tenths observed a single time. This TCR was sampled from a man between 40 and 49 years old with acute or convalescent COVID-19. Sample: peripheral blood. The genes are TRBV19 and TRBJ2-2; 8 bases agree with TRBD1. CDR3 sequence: CASSGQGLYTGELFF. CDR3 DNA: TGTGCCAGTAGTGGACAGGGCCTTTACACCGGGGAGCTGTTTTTT.